A single sample is the source of the 21 T cell receptor beta chains below, sequenced in a study of blood T cells in healthy people across ages. Primers used in a second PCR of roughly 6 to 12 cycles were a sample-barcoded 5' primer and a J-beta primer mix. One entry per CDR3 protein, called by TCRdb with MiXCR from the 5' RACE reads. Of around 900,000 distinct CDR3 sequences listed, approximately 50% are singletons. Sequenced material: blood. The receptors were gathered from a woman aged 55-69 years in good health.

The chain combines TRBV7-2 with TRBJ2-7; 8 bases align to TRBD1. Germline CDR1 SGHTA, CDR2 FQGNSA. Losses at the gene ends were 0 bases for V and 2 bases for J; bases not matched to a gene: 3. This CDR3 region has 15 residues. In nucleotides, the CDR3 is TGTGCCAGCAGCTTAGCGGGACAGGCGGCCTACGAGCAGTACTTC. The encoded protein is CASSLAGQAAYEQYF.

The rearrangement uses TRBV20-1 and TRBJ2-7, with TRBD1 matching over 8 bases. CDR3 length: 15 amino acids. Trimming took 2 bases from V and 3 from J; bases not matched to a gene: 9. Per the germline V gene, CDR1 is DFQATT and CDR2 is SNEGSKA (reference sequence). The CDR3 is CSARPRGTGDYEQYF. CDR3 nucleotide sequence: TGCAGTGCTAGACCGCGTGGGACAGGAGACTACGAGCAGTACTTC.

The chain is built from TRBV24-1 and TRBJ2-7, with D possibly TRBD2 on 6 matching bases. Trimming left V 4 bases short and J 6 bases short, with 6 bases between. Germline-derived CDR1 and CDR2 are KGHDR and SFDVKD. The CDR3 spans 11 residues. DNA for the CDR3: TGTGCCACCAGTGAGGGGGGCGAGCAGTACTTC. Residues: CATSEGGEQYF.

V and J are TRBV4-1 and TRBJ1-5, with 9 bases aligning to TRBD1. Germline V CDR1 and CDR2: MGHRA, YSYEKL. After removal of 1 base from V and 1 base from J, the junction contained 11 bases not matched to a gene. The CDR3 consists of 19 residues. The chain's CDR3 is CASSQGIRRTGESNQPQHF. CDR3 nucleotide sequence: TGCGCCAGCAGCCAAGGAATCAGGAGGACAGGGGAAAGCAATCAGCCCCAGCATTTT.

The rearrangement uses TRBV20-1 and TRBJ2-3; a weak D match, TRBD1 (6 bases). V was shortened by 0 bases and J by 1 base, with 14 bases between the two germline ends. The CDR3 is 16 amino acids. Germline CDR1 reads DFQATT; CDR2 reads SNEGSKA (reference sequence). The CDR3 sequence is CSARDDLGGGTDTQYF. CDR3 sequence (DNA): TGCAGTGCTAGAGATGATTTAGGGGGAGGCACAGATACGCAGTATTTT.

The chain carries TRBV10-3 and TRBJ2-5; the D gene is possibly TRBD2 (6 bases). The CDR3 has 13 residues. Per the germline V gene, CDR1 is ENHRY and CDR2 is SYGVKD. Trimming removed 4 bases at V and 4 bases at J, with 10 bases between. CDR3 sequence reads: CAISVAGSETQYF. As DNA, the CDR3 is TGTGCCATCAGTGTGGCGGGGTCAGAGACCCAGTACTTC.

A remark on this clonotype: Sequence at one end of the junction differs from germline and may be a read error. The CDR3 region has the DNA TGTGCCAGCAGCCCGGAAGGGGACAGATCCTATGACTACACCTTC. Translating gives CASSPEGDRSYDYTF. The chain couples TRBV7-9 to TRBJ1-2; TRBD1 matches at 7 bases. CDR1 and CDR2 from the germline V gene are SEHNR and FQNEAQ (reference sequence). CDR3 size: 15 residues.

The chain couples TRBV7-9 to TRBJ1-2; 7 nucleotides agree with TRBD1. CDR1 is SEHNR and CDR2 is FQNEAQ in the germline V gene (reference sequence). The CDR3 has 12 residues. Trimming at V came to 5 bases and at J to 10 bases, leaving 7 bases not matched to a gene. CDR3: CASSQTDRVYTF. The CDR3 DNA reads TGTGCCAGCAGCCAAACCGACAGGGTCTACACCTTC.

J is TRBJ2-5 and V is TRBV3-1; D uncertain. Trimming left V 2 bases short and J 7 bases short, with 11 bases between. Germline V gene lookup returns CDR1 LGHDT and CDR2 YNNKEL (reference sequence). The CDR3 length is 13 residues. The CDR3 is CASSQFALGTQYF. For the CDR3, the DNA is TGTGCCAGCAGCCAATTCGCCTTGGGGACCCAGTACTTC.

CDR3 region: CASIPRARGGSYEQYF. CDR3 in DNA: TGTGCCAGCATTCCGAGGGCGAGAGGTGGCTCCTACGAGCAGTACTTC. The chain has TRBV27 and TRBJ2-4, with D possibly being TRBD2 (5 bases). Gene TRBJ2-7 matches the end of the DNA better, so the J call may be wrong. The V gene's germline CDR1 is MNHEY and CDR2 SMNVEV (reference sequence). This CDR3 has 16 amino acids.

This clonotype was picked up a small number of times. The J gene is TRBJ2-2, the V gene TRBV29-1; D is possibly TRBD1 (6 bases). The V gene lost 5 bases and the J gene lost 7 bases, with 11 bases spanning the gap. Germline lookup yields CDR1 SQVTM and CDR2 ANQGSEA. The length of the CDR3 is 12 residues. The CDR3 spells CSVSTGIGELFF. The CDR3 DNA is TGCAGCGTTTCAACAGGGATCGGGGAGCTGTTTTTT.

In this sample, this clonotype turned up a few times. The rearrangement uses TRBV18 and TRBJ2-5, with D possibly being TRBD1 (5 bases). Judging by the DNA end, TRBJ2-7 fits better; the J call may be wrong. The germline gives CDR1 KGHSH, CDR2 LQKENI. This CDR3 comprises 14 residues. CDR3 nucleotide sequence: TGTGCCAGCTCACCACCGCAGACAGCTAACGAGCAGTACTTC. Protein sequence: CASSPPQTANEQYF.

The V gene is TRBV20-1, the J gene TRBJ2-5; TRBD1 aligns across 9 bases. CDR3 length: 15 amino acids. J lost 6 bases, V lost 0 bases, and 8 bases had no gene match. Germline V gives CDR1 DFQATT, CDR2 SNEGSKA (reference sequence). The CDR3 loop reads CSARDQLGQGKTQYF. The DNA for the CDR3 is TGCAGTGCTAGAGATCAGTTGGGACAGGGAAAGACCCAGTACTTC.

The V call is TRBV3-1, the J call TRBJ2-1; 14 bases are shared with TRBD2. Germline-derived CDR1 and CDR2 are LGHDT and YNNKEL (reference sequence). This CDR3 has 18 amino acids. Losses at the gene ends were 3 bases for V and 6 bases for J; bases not matched to a gene: 10. In nucleotides, the CDR3 is TGTGCCAGCAGCCACCGGACTAGCGGGAGGCGCTCCCTCAATGAGCAGTTCTTC. Its translation: CASSHRTSGRRSLNEQFF.

Ten or more counts support this clonotype. The chain combines TRBV4-1 with TRBJ2-5; perhaps TRBD1 as D (5 bases). Looked up from germline, CDR1 is MGHRA and CDR2 is YSYEKL. The CDR3 extends over 16 amino acids. V was trimmed by 0 bases and J by 6 bases, leaving 17 bases between them. The CDR3 spells CASSQDFLAGMKTQYF. DNA for the CDR3: TGCGCCAGCAGCCAAGATTTCTTGGCAGGGATGAAGACCCAGTACTTC.

V usage is TRBV2 and J usage is TRBJ2-5; D unresolved. Trimming removed 3 bases at V and 4 bases at J, with 12 bases between. This CDR3 spans 14 amino acids. CDR1 is SNHLY and CDR2 is FYNNEI in the germline V gene. DNA for the CDR3: TGTGCCAGCAGTGATCGGTCAAACAGAGAGACCCAGTACTTC. This translates into CASSDRSNRETQYF. Full variable domain (outside the CDR3, taken from reference TRBV2 and TRBJ2-5): EPEVTQTPSHQVTQMGQEVILRCVPISNHLYFYWYRQILGQKVEFLVSFYNNEISEKSEIFDDQFSVERPDGSNFTLKIRSTKLEDSAMYFCASSDRSNRETQYFGPGTRLLVL.

This clonotype appeared a single time. One end of the junction fails to match germline, which may point to a read error. The chain employs TRBV4-1 and TRBJ2-6; a possible D gene is TRBD1 (5 bases). CDR1 and CDR2 (germline): MGHRA, YSYEKL. This CDR3 comprises 13 residues. CDR3 in amino acids: CASSPSGADVLTF. The DNA of the CDR3 is TGCGCCAGCAGCCCCTCTGGGGCCGACGTCCTGACTTTC.

V and J are TRBV20-1 and TRBJ2-7, with a weak D call TRBD2 (6 bases). There are 14 residues in the CDR3. The germline V gene encodes CDR1 DFQATT and CDR2 SNEGSKA (reference sequence). V lost 6 bases, J lost 0 bases, and 15 bases lay in between. In DNA form, the CDR3 reads TGCAGTGCCCCCGACCACGGGAGCTCCTACGAGCAGTACTTC. Residues: CSAPDHGSSYEQYF.

With regard to this clonotype: The germline gene is not matched at one end of the junction; a read error may be the cause. The chain links TRBV7-2 to TRBJ1-2; D gene ambiguous. Germline assignment: CDR1 SGHTA and CDR2 FQGNSA. The CDR3 totals 11 residues. CDR3 residues: CASSFEYGHTF. The DNA for the CDR3 is TGTGCCAGCAGCTTTGAGTATGGCCACACCTTC.

To note about this clonotype: Relative to the germline gene, one junction end is altered; a read error may explain this. The chain links TRBV12-3 or TRBV12-4 to TRBJ2-2; no clear D. This CDR3 is built from 15 residues. The CDR3 loop is CAGSFSRAYTGELFF. The CDR3, as DNA: TGTGCCGGCAGTTTTAGCCGGGCCTACACCGGGGAGCTGTTTTTT.

A few counts support this clonotype. The rearrangement uses TRBV7-2 and TRBJ2-7; 10 nucleotides align to TRBD2. The CDR3 spans 15 residues. Looked up from germline, CDR1 is SGHTA and CDR2 is FQGNSA. With 5 bases clipped from V and 3 bases from J, the junction kept 7 bases outside the gene matches. The CDR3 DNA is TGTGCCAGCAGCCTACGGACTAGCGGCCTCTACGAGCAGTACTTC. Protein: CASSLRTSGLYEQYF.